Below, 12 T cell receptor beta chains from the same sample are listed, as sequenced in a study of early T cells in non-severe SARS-CoV-2 infection. MiXCR, applied by TCRdb to the 5' RACE reads, yields one record per CDR3 protein. The table has 88,000 or so distinct CDR3 sequences, just under 15% seen once. The sequencing input was whole blood. Source of these receptors: an adult who was a healthcare worker with PCR-confirmed SARS-CoV-2 infection or an uninfected control (not recorded which).

J is TRBJ2-1 and V is TRBV5-1, with 8 bases identical to TRBD2. Germline-derived CDR1 and CDR2 are SGHRS and YFSETQ. Trimming took 4 bases from V and 2 from J; bases not matched to a gene: 5. This CDR3 contains 15 residues. CDR3 nucleotide sequence: TGCGCCAGCAGCGATAGCGGGATCCCCTACAATGAGCAGTTCTTC. Translating it yields CASSDSGIPYNEQFF.

J is TRBJ2-3 and V is TRBV4-2; D unresolved. CDR1 and CDR2 (germline): LGHNA, YNFKEQ. This CDR3 has 15 amino acids. The germline V and J ends were trimmed by 0 bases and 6 bases, with 13 bases remaining between them. The CDR3 loop is CASSQDSSTDDTQYF. CDR3 DNA sequence: TGTGCCAGCAGCCAAGACTCTTCCACAGACGATACGCAGTATTTT.

V is TRBV20-1 and J is TRBJ2-2; D is uncertain. Trimming stripped 6 bases from V and 1 base from J, with 3 bases between. The CDR3 sequence is 11 residues long. CDR1 and CDR2 (germline): DFQATT, SNEGSKA (reference sequence). The CDR3 sequence: CSARNTGELFF. CDR3 sequence (DNA): TGCAGTGCGAGGAACACCGGGGAGCTGTTTTTT.

In its sample, this clonotype was seen many times. The chain uses TRBV4-3 and TRBJ1-4, with 11 bases lining up with TRBD1. The CDR3 extends over 19 amino acids. CDR1 and CDR2 (germline): LGHNA, YSLEER. V trimming: 2 bases; J trimming: 3 bases; junction bases outside the gene matches: 11. CDR3 in amino acids: CASSQRARTGGLANEKLFF. CDR3 coding DNA: TGCGCCAGCAGCCAAAGGGCCCGGACAGGGGGCTTGGCTAATGAAAAACTGTTTTTT.

V usage is TRBV5-1 and J usage is TRBJ1-1, with D maybe TRBD1 (5 bases). The CDR3 extends over 14 amino acids. Trimming shortened V by 7 bases and J by 1 base, and 14 bases separated the two germline ends. CDR1 and CDR2 (germline): SGHRS, YFSETQ. The CDR3 here is CASFGRDGNTEAFF. The CDR3, as DNA: TGCGCCAGCTTTGGAAGGGACGGGAACACTGAAGCTTTCTTT.

This chain joins TRBV4-3 and TRBJ1-1; D possibly corresponds to TRBD1 (6 bases). CDR3 length: 16 amino acids. Trimming left V 0 bases short and J 5 bases short, with 16 bases between. Germline assignment: CDR1 LGHNA and CDR2 YSLEER. The CDR3, as DNA: TGCGCCAGCAGCCAAGACGAAGACAGGCCGGGGACTGAAGCTTTCTTT. Protein sequence: CASSQDEDRPGTEAFF.

This clonotype was observed a few times. The chain employs TRBV18 and TRBJ2-5; D perhaps matches TRBD2 (6 bases). Germline assignment: CDR1 KGHSH and CDR2 LQKENI. This CDR3 is built from 12 residues. The V end was cut by 3 bases, the J end by 10 bases, with 12 bases between. The CDR3 DNA follows: TGTGCCAGCTCACCGTCGGGAGAGGGCCAGTACTTC. Residues: CASSPSGEGQYF.

This clonotype occurred a few times. The rearrangement joins TRBV19 to TRBJ2-2; 9 nucleotides agree with TRBD1. Trimming took 6 bases from V and 6 from J; bases not matched to a gene: 5. From germline, CDR1 is LNHDA and CDR2 SQIVND (reference sequence). This CDR3 contains 14 residues. CDR3 nucleotides: TGTGCCAGTAGGGGGACAGGGATCGCCGGGGAGCTGTTTTTT. Its translation: CASRGTGIAGELFF.

The V call is TRBV5-1, the J call TRBJ1-1, with D uncertain. Trimming took 1 base from V and 3 from J, leaving 10 bases between them. There are 14 residues in the CDR3. Germline V gene sequence: CDR1 SGHRS, CDR2 YFSETQ. CDR3 DNA sequence: TGCGCCAGCAGCTTGACGGCAGGTGACACTGAAGCTTTCTTT. Translated, it gives CASSLTAGDTEAFF.

The V gene is TRBV25-1, the J gene TRBJ1-3, with D unclear. V was trimmed by 5 bases and J by 8 bases, leaving 7 bases between them. CDR1 MGHDK and CDR2 SYGVNS come from the germline V gene. This CDR3 has 11 amino acids. The chain's CDR3 is CASSFWDTIYF. DNA of the CDR3: TGTGCCAGCAGTTTTTGGGACACCATATATTTT.

This clonotype was recorded a few times. The chain links TRBV10-3 to TRBJ2-3; D possibly matches TRBD1 or TRBD2 (5 bases each). Germline V gene data show CDR1 as ENHRY and CDR2 as SYGVKD. V was clipped by 0 bases and J by 5 bases, with 15 bases between them. The CDR3 has 16 amino acids. The CDR3 DNA follows: TGTGCCATCAGTGAGTCATCGGGAAGGGGCATAGATACGCAGTATTTT. Protein: CAISESSGRGIDTQYF.

There are a few counts of this clonotype. V usage is TRBV9 and J usage is TRBJ2-3; tentative D call: TRBD1 (6 bases). Trimming cost V 2 bases and J 4 bases, with 8 bases left between them. This CDR3 has 13 residues. Germline-derived CDR1 and CDR2 are SGDLS and YYNGEE. DNA for the CDR3: TGTGCCAGCAGCGTCAGGGGATCAGATACGCAGTATTTT. This sequence encodes CASSVRGSDTQYF. Variable domain in full (rest from reference TRBV9 and TRBJ2-3): DSGVTQTPKHLITATGQRVTLRCSPRSGDLSVYWYQQSLDQGLQFLIQYYNGEERAKGNILERFSAQQFPDLHSELNLSSLELGDSALYFCASSVRGSDTQYFGPGTRLTVL.